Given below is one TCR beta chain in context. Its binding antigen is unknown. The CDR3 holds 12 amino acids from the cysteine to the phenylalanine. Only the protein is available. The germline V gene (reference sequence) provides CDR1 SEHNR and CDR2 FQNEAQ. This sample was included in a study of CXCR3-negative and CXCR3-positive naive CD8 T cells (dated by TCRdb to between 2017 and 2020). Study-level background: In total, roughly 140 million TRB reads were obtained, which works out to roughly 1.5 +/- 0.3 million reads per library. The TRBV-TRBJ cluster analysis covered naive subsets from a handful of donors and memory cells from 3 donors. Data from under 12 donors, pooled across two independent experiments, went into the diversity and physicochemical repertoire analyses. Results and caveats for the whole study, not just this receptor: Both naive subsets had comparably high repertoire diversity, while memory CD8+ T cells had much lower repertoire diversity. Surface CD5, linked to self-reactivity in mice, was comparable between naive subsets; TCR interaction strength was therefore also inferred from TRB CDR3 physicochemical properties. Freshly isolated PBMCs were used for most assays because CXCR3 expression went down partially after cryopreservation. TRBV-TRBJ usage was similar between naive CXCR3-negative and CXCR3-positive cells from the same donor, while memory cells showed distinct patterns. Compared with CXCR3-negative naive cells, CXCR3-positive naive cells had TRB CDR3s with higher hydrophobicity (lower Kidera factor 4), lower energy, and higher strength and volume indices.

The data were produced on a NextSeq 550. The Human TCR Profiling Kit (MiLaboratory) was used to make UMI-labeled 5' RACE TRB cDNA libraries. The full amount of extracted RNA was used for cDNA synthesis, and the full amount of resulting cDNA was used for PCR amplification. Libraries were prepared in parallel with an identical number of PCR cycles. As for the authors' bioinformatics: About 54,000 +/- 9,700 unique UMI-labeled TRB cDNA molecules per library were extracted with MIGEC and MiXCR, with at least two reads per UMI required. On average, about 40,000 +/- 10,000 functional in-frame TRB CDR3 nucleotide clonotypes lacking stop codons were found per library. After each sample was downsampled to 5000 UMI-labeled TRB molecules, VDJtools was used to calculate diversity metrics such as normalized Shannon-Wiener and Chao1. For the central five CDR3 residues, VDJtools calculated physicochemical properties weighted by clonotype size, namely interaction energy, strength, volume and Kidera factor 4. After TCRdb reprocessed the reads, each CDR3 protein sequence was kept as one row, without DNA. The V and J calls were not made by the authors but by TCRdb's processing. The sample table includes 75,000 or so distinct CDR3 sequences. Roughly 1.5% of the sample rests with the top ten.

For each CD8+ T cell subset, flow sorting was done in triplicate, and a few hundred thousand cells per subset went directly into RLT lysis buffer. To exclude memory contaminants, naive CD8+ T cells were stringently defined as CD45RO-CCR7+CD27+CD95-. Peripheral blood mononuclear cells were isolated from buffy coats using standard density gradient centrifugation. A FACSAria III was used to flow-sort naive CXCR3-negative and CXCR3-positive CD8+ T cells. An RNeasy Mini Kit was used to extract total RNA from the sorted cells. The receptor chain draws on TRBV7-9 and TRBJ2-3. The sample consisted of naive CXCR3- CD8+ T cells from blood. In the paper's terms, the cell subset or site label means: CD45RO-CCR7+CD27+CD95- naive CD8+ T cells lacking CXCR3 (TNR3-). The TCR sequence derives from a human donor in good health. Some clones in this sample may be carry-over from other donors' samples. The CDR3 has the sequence CASSLYTDTQYF.